These T cell receptor beta chains were read from a single sample in a study of T cell changes during pregnancy in multiple sclerosis. Some clones are missing from TCRdb's copy, which holds only in-frame ones; the method was immunoSEQ multiplex PCR. Of under 35,000 clones in the sample, more than 80% were seen once. The starting material was CD4+ T cells from peripheral blood mononuclear cells, obtained in the first trimester of pregnancy. The source is a female donor with multiple sclerosis, enrolled in a pregnancy study. Both conserved end residues are part of each CDR3. The order of the fields is CDR3 protein, CDR3 length, V gene, J gene.

cdr3_aa: CASSSGLAGGETQYF
cdr3_length: 15
v_call: TRBV5-8
j_call: TRBJ2-5

cdr3_aa: CASSLVTLLDTEAFF
cdr3_length: 15
v_call: TRBV5-5
j_call: TRBJ1-1

cdr3_aa: CASGGLMTGAEGGYTF
cdr3_length: 16
v_call: TRBV28
j_call: TRBJ1-2

cdr3_aa: CASSAIQGSYNEQFF
cdr3_length: 15
v_call: TRBV5-1
j_call: TRBJ2-1

cdr3_aa: CASSIDHGVRLIPLPQHF
cdr3_length: 18
v_call: TRBV19
j_call: TRBJ1-5

cdr3_aa: CASREAGQGTYNEQFF
cdr3_length: 16
v_call: TRBV7-2
j_call: TRBJ2-1

cdr3_aa: CASRAETGRMDQPQHF
cdr3_length: 16
v_call: TRBV2
j_call: TRBJ1-5

cdr3_aa: CASSSRQGPLTNYGYTF
cdr3_length: 17
v_call: TRBV7-8
j_call: TRBJ1-2

cdr3_aa: CASSLTGSDTEAFF
cdr3_length: 14
v_call: TRBV7-3
j_call: TRBJ1-1

cdr3_aa: CASSVGGGSNNEQFF
cdr3_length: 15
v_call: TRBV9
j_call: TRBJ2-1

cdr3_aa: CASSLGASERDTQYF
cdr3_length: 15
v_call: TRBV7-2
j_call: TRBJ2-3

cdr3_aa: CASSGGSGANVLTF
cdr3_length: 14
v_call: TRBV6-5
j_call: TRBJ2-6

cdr3_aa: CSLRLAGGNEQFF
cdr3_length: 13
v_call: TRBV29-1
j_call: TRBJ2-1

cdr3_aa: CASSRDSLNEKLFF
cdr3_length: 14
v_call: TRBV18
j_call: TRBJ1-4

cdr3_aa: CASTRFGVSGSYNEQFF
cdr3_length: 17
v_call: TRBV9
j_call: TRBJ2-1

cdr3_aa: CASSLSSGDPPGEQYF
cdr3_length: 16
v_call: TRBV7-6
j_call: TRBJ2-7

cdr3_aa: CASSTDWSSYNEQFF
cdr3_length: 15
v_call: TRBV5-4
j_call: TRBJ2-1

cdr3_aa: CASSPTGGETQYF
cdr3_length: 13
v_call: TRBV5-4
j_call: TRBJ2-5

cdr3_aa: CASRPPPRDRDTYEQYF
cdr3_length: 17
v_call: TRBV7-9
j_call: TRBJ2-7

cdr3_aa: CASSPTGGVSGNTIYF
cdr3_length: 16
v_call: TRBV18
j_call: TRBJ1-3

cdr3_aa: CASSQTTNEKLFF
cdr3_length: 13
v_call: TRBV7-8
j_call: TRBJ1-4

cdr3_aa: CASGLTTEKLFF
cdr3_length: 12
v_call: TRBV12-5
j_call: TRBJ1-4

cdr3_aa: CASSVGTSGGAVGETQYF
cdr3_length: 18
v_call: TRBV9
j_call: TRBJ2-5

cdr3_aa: CASSIQAGVGYTF
cdr3_length: 13
v_call: TRBV19
j_call: TRBJ1-2

cdr3_aa: CASRSRVSDYEQYF
cdr3_length: 14
v_call: TRBV6-6
j_call: TRBJ2-7

cdr3_aa: CAAGSRGRETQYF
cdr3_length: 13
v_call: TRBV5-4
j_call: TRBJ2-5

cdr3_aa: CATRGRDRNNQPQHF
cdr3_length: 15
v_call: TRBV19
j_call: TRBJ1-5

cdr3_aa: CASSLDPPDRGSIELFF
cdr3_length: 17
v_call: TRBV7-2
j_call: TRBJ1-4

cdr3_aa: CASSPIASTEAFF
cdr3_length: 13
v_call: TRBV18
j_call: TRBJ1-1

cdr3_aa: CASNDRGRDGYTF
cdr3_length: 13
v_call: TRBV28
j_call: TRBJ1-2

cdr3_aa: CASSRDGGQGDAFF
cdr3_length: 14
v_call: TRBV5-1
j_call: TRBJ1-1

cdr3_aa: CASSAAGTPRAEAFF
cdr3_length: 15
v_call: TRBV9
j_call: TRBJ1-1

cdr3_aa: CASSFLAGSYEQYF
cdr3_length: 14
v_call: TRBV27
j_call: TRBJ2-7

cdr3_aa: CASSDGTGDNEQFF
cdr3_length: 14
v_call: TRBV10-1
j_call: TRBJ2-1

cdr3_aa: CASSFTANQPQHF
cdr3_length: 13
v_call: TRBV11-2
j_call: TRBJ1-5

cdr3_aa: CASRPGTGAPEAFF
cdr3_length: 14
v_call: TRBV5-1
j_call: TRBJ1-1

cdr3_aa: CASSVFSGDTGELFF
cdr3_length: 15
v_call: TRBV19
j_call: TRBJ2-2

cdr3_aa: CASSLTGGDTEAFF
cdr3_length: 14
v_call: TRBV7-3
j_call: TRBJ1-1

cdr3_aa: CASTTRLDTQYF
cdr3_length: 12
v_call: TRBV28
j_call: TRBJ2-3

cdr3_aa: CASSLPSQPQHF
cdr3_length: 12
v_call: TRBV7-8
j_call: TRBJ1-5

cdr3_aa: CASSERTGGYNEQFF
cdr3_length: 15
v_call: TRBV2
j_call: TRBJ2-1

cdr3_aa: CAWSPDRGAWKTQYF
cdr3_length: 15
v_call: TRBV30
j_call: TRBJ2-5

cdr3_aa: CASSVPPQGGANVLTF
cdr3_length: 16
v_call: TRBV9
j_call: TRBJ2-6

cdr3_aa: CASSLNSGGSYEQYF
cdr3_length: 15
v_call: TRBV4-2
j_call: TRBJ2-7

cdr3_aa: CASSLDRGDETQYF
cdr3_length: 14
v_call: TRBV5-1
j_call: TRBJ2-5

cdr3_aa: CASSLGRSAAYEQYF
cdr3_length: 15
v_call: TRBV4-2
j_call: TRBJ2-7

cdr3_aa: CASSQGSQGQGSPLHF
cdr3_length: 16
v_call: TRBV4-3
j_call: TRBJ1-6

cdr3_aa: CASRQGAHTEAFF
cdr3_length: 13
v_call: TRBV18
j_call: TRBJ1-1

cdr3_aa: CASSPDSYNEQFF
cdr3_length: 13
v_call: TRBV5-1
j_call: TRBJ2-1

cdr3_aa: CASSLALLDGYTF
cdr3_length: 13
v_call: TRBV7-9
j_call: TRBJ1-2

cdr3_aa: CASSLVSTVYSNQPQHF
cdr3_length: 17
v_call: TRBV7-8
j_call: TRBJ1-5

cdr3_aa: CAWSVGTGWSQPQHF
cdr3_length: 15
v_call: TRBV30
j_call: TRBJ1-5

cdr3_aa: CASRGEQSQRETQYF
cdr3_length: 15
v_call: TRBV2
j_call: TRBJ2-5

cdr3_aa: CASSLQGHYGYTF
cdr3_length: 13
v_call: TRBV11-2
j_call: TRBJ1-2

cdr3_aa: CAWSSSGGNEQFF
cdr3_length: 13
v_call: TRBV30
j_call: TRBJ2-1

cdr3_aa: CASSQPYLNRERNTEAFF
cdr3_length: 18
v_call: TRBV23-1
j_call: TRBJ1-1

cdr3_aa: CASSFQTGGGYTF
cdr3_length: 13
v_call: TRBV7-3
j_call: TRBJ1-2

cdr3_aa: CASSLAGGPGELFF
cdr3_length: 14
v_call: TRBV7-3
j_call: TRBJ2-2

cdr3_aa: CASSLTGSAGGTIYF
cdr3_length: 15
v_call: TRBV7-3
j_call: TRBJ1-3